Below are 22 T cell receptor beta chains sequenced from a single sample in a study of cytomegalovirus exposure and HLA in healthy donors. This table comes from immunoSEQ multiplex PCR, and its TCRdb copy is limited to in-frame clones, with some not included. The data show roughly 150,000 clones, around 96% seen once. Input material: PBMCs. The receptor set was obtained from a woman aged 18-29 years in good health and CMV-seronegative.

The chain joins TRBV9 to TRBJ2-1; a possible D gene is TRBD2 (5 bases). The CDR3 is made up of 14 amino acids. Germline lookup yields CDR1 SGDLS and CDR2 YYNGEE. Trimming removed 0 bases from V and 7 bases from J, with 11 bases in between. This CDR3 reads CASSVGGLLNEQFF. CDR3 DNA: TGTGCCAGCAGCGTAGGAGGACTGCTGAATGAGCAGTTCTTC.

The V and J genes are TRBV6-5 and TRBJ1-4, with D possibly being TRBD1 (6 bases). Per the germline V gene, CDR1 is MNHEY and CDR2 is SVGAGI. Deletions cut 6 bases from V and 4 bases from J, with 12 bases between. CDR3 length: 14 amino acids. CDR3 loop: CASSVGALNEKLFF. The CDR3 coding sequence is TGTGCCAGCAGCGTGGGGGCCCTTAATGAAAAACTGTTTTTT.

This chain connects TRBV11-2 to TRBJ2-2; 7 nucleotides match TRBD1. The CDR3 is 16 residues long. The germline V gene has CDR1 SGHAT and CDR2 FQNNGV. V lost 1 base and J lost 2; bases outside the gene matches: 4. The CDR3: CASSLGDRLNTGELFF. CDR3 nucleotide sequence: TGTGCCAGCAGCTTAGGGGACAGACTTAACACCGGGGAGCTGTTTTTT.

The gene calls are TRBV9 and TRBJ2-1, with 7 bases that match TRBD1. V lost 0 bases to trimming and J lost 7 bases; unmatched junction nucleotides: 4. The germline V gene encodes CDR1 SGDLS and CDR2 YYNGEE. This CDR3 is 14 amino acids long. CDR3 nucleotide sequence: TGTGCCAGCAGCGTAGGGGCAGGGGGAAATGAGCAGTTCTTC. Protein sequence: CASSVGAGGNEQFF.

The CDR3 loop is CASSLGQANRVAFF. CDR3 DNA: TGCGCCAGCAGCTTGGGACAGGCGAACAGGGTAGCTTTCTTT. The J gene is TRBJ1-1, the V gene TRBV5-1, with D perhaps matching TRBD1 (6 bases). The germline V and J ends were trimmed by 0 bases and 10 bases, with 16 bases remaining between them. Germline values: CDR1 SGHRS, CDR2 YFSETQ. The CDR3 length is 14 residues. Full variable domain (missing parts from reference TRBV5-1 and TRBJ1-1): KAGVTQTPRYLIKTRGQQVTLSCSPISGHRSVSWYQQTPGQGLQFLFEYFSETQRNKGNFPGRFSGRQFSNSRSEMNVSTLELGDSALYLCASSLGQANRVAFFGQGTRLTVV.

The chain is built from TRBV6-6 and TRBJ1-1; no clear D. CDR1 is MNHNY and CDR2 is SVGAGI in the germline V gene (reference sequence). This CDR3 spans 15 amino acids. V was shortened by 7 bases and J by 0 bases, with 15 bases between the two germline ends. The CDR3 loop reads CASIPDYTVNTEAFF. In DNA form, the CDR3 reads TGTGCCAGCATCCCGGACTACACGGTGAACACTGAAGCTTTCTTT.

The chain uses TRBV4-1 and TRBJ1-5; D perhaps matches TRBD1 (5 bases). Germline values: CDR1 MGHRA, CDR2 YSYEKL. The CDR3 runs to 15 residues. Between the trimmed V and J ends, which lost 3 bases and 6 bases, there was a span of 15 bases. The CDR3 DNA reads TGCGCCAGCAGCCAGGCGCTAAGGGGTTTTCAGCCCCAGCATTTT. Amino acid sequence: CASSQALRGFQPQHF.

The chain recombines TRBV6-5 with TRBJ2-1; a weak D match, TRBD1 (6 bases). V lost 6 bases to trimming and J lost 4 bases, with 16 bases between them. This CDR3 spans 15 amino acids. Germline V gives CDR1 MNHEY, CDR2 SVGAGI. The CDR3 spells CASRSPGTLYNEQFF. Here the CDR3 DNA reads TGTGCCAGCAGATCCCCCGGGACACTGTACAATGAGCAGTTCTTC.

CDR3 loop: CASSVEAGPSLNTEAFF. In DNA form, the CDR3 reads TGTGCCAGCAGCGTAGAGGCGGGGCCCTCTCTTAACACTGAAGCTTTCTTT. The chain has TRBV9 and TRBJ1-1; a weak D match, TRBD1 (5 bases). The CDR3 extends over 17 amino acids. Germline CDR1 SGDLS, CDR2 YYNGEE. V shed 0 bases and J shed 2 bases, with 17 bases lying between them. Combining the CDR3 with reference TRBV9 and TRBJ1-1 gives the whole variable domain DSGVTQTPKHLITATGQRVTLRCSPRSGDLSVYWYQQSLDQGLQFLIQYYNGEERAKGNILERFSAQQFPDLHSELNLSSLELGDSALYFCASSVEAGPSLNTEAFFGQGTRLTVV.

Only one count was recorded for this clone. V usage is TRBV6-1 and J usage is TRBJ2-7; D may be TRBD1 (6 bases). Germline CDR1 and CDR2: MNHNS and SASEGT. The CDR3 extends over 12 amino acids. V was pared by 6 bases and J by 0 bases, with 6 bases between. For the CDR3, the DNA is TGTGCCAGCAGGGACAGCTCCTACGAGCAGTACTTC. Translation gives CASRDSSYEQYF.

The chain couples TRBV11-2 to TRBJ1-1, with D perhaps TRBD1 (6 bases). The CDR3 totals 15 residues. Trimming pared 4 bases from V and 1 base from J, leaving 13 bases between. Germline CDR1 and CDR2: SGHAT and FQNNGV. The CDR3 sequence: CASSSPLQGNTEAFF. CDR3 nucleotides: TGTGCCAGCAGCTCGCCCTTACAGGGGAACACTGAAGCTTTCTTT.

A single count supports this clone. This rearrangement joins TRBV18 to TRBJ2-3; 8 nucleotides line up with TRBD2. The CDR3 contains 16 residues. V shed 6 bases, J shed 1 base, and the junction held 9 bases outside the gene matches. Germline CDR1 is KGHSH and CDR2 is LQKENI. CDR3 amino acids: CASSPARSGGTDTQYF. CDR3 in DNA: TGTGCCAGCTCCCCCGCGCGTAGCGGGGGCACAGATACGCAGTATTTT. Using reference TRBV18 and TRBJ2-3 for the parts outside the CDR3, the full variable domain is NAGVMQNPRHLVRRRGQEARLRCSPMKGHSHVYWYRQLPEEGLKFMVYLQKENIIDESGMPKERFSAEFPKEGPSILRIQQVVRGDSAAYFCASSPARSGGTDTQYFGPGTRLTVL.

The gene calls are TRBV5-1 and TRBJ2-2, with D possibly being TRBD2 (6 bases). There are 15 residues in the CDR3. Germline loops: CDR1 SGHRS, CDR2 YFSETQ. Deletions cut 0 bases from V and 1 base from J, with 7 bases between. The CDR3 sequence: CASSLVGGNTGELFF. The CDR3 region has the DNA TGCGCCAGCAGCTTGGTCGGGGGGAACACCGGGGAGCTGTTTTTT.

Only a few counts were recorded for this clone. The CDR3 sequence: CASSATGLGATQYF. The DNA of the CDR3 is TGCGCCAGCAGCGCGACAGGGTTGGGAGCGACCCAGTACTTC. The chain is built from TRBV4-3 and TRBJ2-5; 7 bases align to TRBD1. Germline V gives CDR1 LGHNA, CDR2 YSLEER. The CDR3 contains 14 residues. V gave up 5 bases and J gave up 7 bases; unmatched junction bases: 10.

The gene calls are TRBV9 and TRBJ2-2, with D possibly being TRBD1 (5 bases). Trimming removed 2 bases at V and 4 bases at J, with 15 bases between. Germline CDR1 reads SGDLS; CDR2 reads YYNGEE. CDR3 size: 16 residues. The CDR3 loop is CASSVMAGLGTGELFF. CDR3 in DNA: TGTGCCAGCAGCGTTATGGCAGGGCTGGGCACCGGGGAGCTGTTTTTT.

This rearrangement joins TRBV2 to TRBJ2-3; D gene unclear. Germline V gene data show CDR1 as SNHLY and CDR2 as FYNNEI. V lost 6 bases and J 6 bases, leaving 10 bases between the germline ends. The CDR3 has 12 residues. The CDR3 here is CASRLEADTQYF. Written as DNA, the CDR3 is TGTGCCAGCAGGCTAGAAGCGGATACGCAGTATTTT.

The chain is built from TRBV6-5 and TRBJ1-2; 8 nucleotides line up with TRBD1. V gave up 2 bases and J gave up 8 bases; unmatched junction bases: 7. The germline V gene has CDR1 MNHEY and CDR2 SVGAGI. The CDR3 spans 14 residues. CDR3 residues: CASSYDQGAQGYTF. The CDR3 DNA sequence: TGTGCCAGCAGTTACGACCAGGGGGCGCAAGGCTACACCTTC.

CDR3 sequence reads: CASSLRGAGIRSEAFF. In DNA, the CDR3 is TGTGCCAGCAGCTTACGGGGGGCAGGAATTCGGTCTGAAGCTTTCTTT. This rearrangement joins TRBV7-9 to TRBJ1-1; possible D gene TRBD1, 6 bases. This CDR3 has 16 residues. V was clipped by 2 bases and J by 6 bases, with 19 bases between them. Per germline, CDR1 SEHNR and CDR2 FQNEAQ (reference sequence).

This clone has just one count. The V gene is TRBV9, the J gene TRBJ2-3, with 7 bases aligning to TRBD2. Germline V gene data show CDR1 as SGDLS and CDR2 as YYNGEE. V was clipped by 0 bases and J by 8 bases; unmatched bases: 6. The CDR3 spans 14 residues. For the CDR3, the DNA is TGTGCCAGCAGCGTAGTAGGGAGGGGTGGTACGCAGTATTTT. Its translation: CASSVVGRGGTQYF.

The chain carries TRBV27 and TRBJ1-5, with unresolved D. The V gene's germline CDR1 is MNHEY and CDR2 SMNVEV (reference sequence). V lost 2 bases to trimming and J lost 6 bases, with 8 bases between them. The CDR3 covers 13 residues. CDR3 amino acids: CASSLIVGQPQHF. In DNA form, the CDR3 reads TGTGCCAGCAGTTTAATAGTCGGTCAGCCCCAGCATTTT.

This clone appeared a single time. CDR3 sequence reads: CASSYVGTYSYEQYF. CDR3 nucleotides: TGTGCCAGCAGTTACGTAGGGACTTACTCCTACGAGCAGTACTTC. The chain is built from TRBV6-5 and TRBJ2-7, with D possibly TRBD2 on 6 matching bases. The CDR3 is 15 residues long. From germline, CDR1 is MNHEY and CDR2 SVGAGI. The V and J ends lost 2 bases and 0 bases respectively, with 11 bases between them.

The rearrangement joins TRBV6-5 to TRBJ2-1; 12 bases line up with TRBD2. V gave up 4 bases and J gave up 7 bases; unmatched junction bases: 5. This CDR3 contains 15 residues. Germline CDR1 MNHEY, CDR2 SVGAGI. CDR3 region: CASSSNGLAGNEQFF. The CDR3, as DNA: TGTGCCAGCAGTTCTAACGGACTAGCGGGGAATGAGCAGTTCTTC.